This T cell receptor beta chain was sequenced in a study of regulatory T cells in long-lasting Graves disease. The TCR beta library used iRepertoire HTBI primers with Arm-PCR amplification of CDR3. MiXCR, run by TCRdb on the multiplex PCR reads, gives a single entry per CDR3 protein. The table lists roughly 610,000 distinct CDR3 sequences, 15% to 20% of them singletons, with around 12% in the top ten. The CDR3 contains 15 residues. Trimming left V 6 bases short and J 1 base short, with 17 bases between. Germline CDR1 is DFQATT and CDR2 is SNEGSKA (reference sequence). Time point meaning: newly diagnosed GD, antithyroid drugs for less than 3 months. There was RNA extracted from PBMCs, and the TCR library was made from it. This sample was shared with a second study, whose subject was T cells in Graves' hyperthyroidism and ophthalmopathy.

This chain joins TRBV20-1 and TRBJ2-3, with a weak D call TRBD2 (7 bases). This sequence was found in a man younger than 35 with Graves disease. The material was peripheral blood mononuclear cells (PBMCs), obtained at new diagnosis, from a patient treated with antithyroid drugs. The CDR3 protein is CSARRGGRGTDTQYF. CDR3 nucleotide sequence: TGCAGTGCGCGGAGGGGGGGCAGGGGCACAGATACGCAGTATTTT.